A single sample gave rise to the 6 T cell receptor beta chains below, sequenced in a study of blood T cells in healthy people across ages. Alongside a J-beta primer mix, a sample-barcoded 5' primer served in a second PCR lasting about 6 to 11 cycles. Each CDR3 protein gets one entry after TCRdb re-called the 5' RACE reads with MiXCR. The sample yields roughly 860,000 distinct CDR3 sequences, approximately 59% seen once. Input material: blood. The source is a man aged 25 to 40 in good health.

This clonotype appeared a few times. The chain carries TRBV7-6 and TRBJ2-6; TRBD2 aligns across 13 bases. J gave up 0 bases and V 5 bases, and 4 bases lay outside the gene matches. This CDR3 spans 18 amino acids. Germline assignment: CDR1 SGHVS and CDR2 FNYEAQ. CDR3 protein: CASSQTSGGASGANVLTF. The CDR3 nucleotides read TGTGCCAGCAGCCAAACTAGCGGGGGGGCCTCTGGGGCCAACGTCCTGACTTTC.

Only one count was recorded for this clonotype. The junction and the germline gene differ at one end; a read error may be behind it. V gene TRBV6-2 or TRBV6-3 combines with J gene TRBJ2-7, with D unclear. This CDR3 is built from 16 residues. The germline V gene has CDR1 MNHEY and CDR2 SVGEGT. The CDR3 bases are TGTACCAGCAGTTACTCGAGTCCCGGACGGACCTACGAGCAGTACTTC. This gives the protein CTSSYSSPGRTYEQYF.

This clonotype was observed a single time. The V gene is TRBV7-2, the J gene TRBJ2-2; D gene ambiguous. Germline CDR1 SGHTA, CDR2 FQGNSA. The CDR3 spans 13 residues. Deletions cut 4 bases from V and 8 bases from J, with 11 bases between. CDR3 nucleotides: TGTGCCAGCAGCTACCTTACGACGGGGGAGCTGTTTTTT. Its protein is CASSYLTTGELFF.

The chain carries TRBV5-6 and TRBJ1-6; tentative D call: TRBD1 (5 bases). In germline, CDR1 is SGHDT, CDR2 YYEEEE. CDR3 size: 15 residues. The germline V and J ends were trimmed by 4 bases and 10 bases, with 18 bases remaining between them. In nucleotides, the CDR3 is TGTGCCAGCAGCCATCGGGACGCCCGGCAATCACCCCTCCACTTT. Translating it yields CASSHRDARQSPLHF.

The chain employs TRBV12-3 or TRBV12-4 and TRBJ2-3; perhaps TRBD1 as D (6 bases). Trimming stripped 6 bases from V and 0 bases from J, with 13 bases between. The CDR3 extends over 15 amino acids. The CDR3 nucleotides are TGTGCCAGCAGAGCCCGGGACACAAGCACAGATACGCAGTATTTT. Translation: CASRARDTSTDTQYF.

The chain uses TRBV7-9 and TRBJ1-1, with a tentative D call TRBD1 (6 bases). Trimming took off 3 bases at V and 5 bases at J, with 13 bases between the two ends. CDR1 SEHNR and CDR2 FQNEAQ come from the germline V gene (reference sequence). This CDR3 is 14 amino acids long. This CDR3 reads CASSFGGHETEAFF. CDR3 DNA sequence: TGTGCCAGCAGCTTTGGGGGCCATGAGACTGAAGCTTTCTTT.